This is a list of T cell receptor beta chains from one sample in a study of STAT5B mutations in CD4+ large granular lymphocyte leukemia. Sequenced by immunoSEQ multiplex PCR; TCRdb stores in-frame clones only, minus some. The sample yields 35,000 to 40,000 clones, under 85% seen once. The material sequenced was CD4+ T cells from blood buffy coats. The receptor set was obtained from a human donor in good health. Each CDR3 is given with its conserved first and last residue. The order of the fields is D gene, J gene, clone size, V gene, CDR3 DNA, CDR3 protein. A D gene is named only where the DNA matches it firmly. Only part of the rows carry a size: once, few, many, or a class if the clone is expanded.

d_call: -; j_call: TRBJ2-1; clone_size: -; v_call: TRBV7-9; cdr3_nt: TGTGCCAGCAGCTTAGCGCGAGAGCGTGATGAGCAGTTCTTC; cdr3_aa: CASSLARERDEQFF
d_call: -; j_call: TRBJ2-7; clone_size: -; v_call: TRBV18; cdr3_nt: TGTGCCAGCTCACCTCCGGGGAGACTACACTACGAGCAGTACTTC; cdr3_aa: CASSPPGRLHYEQYF
d_call: -; j_call: TRBJ1-5; clone_size: once; v_call: TRBV9; cdr3_nt: TGTGCCAGCAGCCCGGGAGGGGATAGCAATCAGCCCCAGCATTTT; cdr3_aa: CASSPGGDSNQPQHF
d_call: TRBD1; j_call: TRBJ1-1; clone_size: -; v_call: TRBV5-1; cdr3_nt: TGCGCCAGCTTTACCGGGACAGGGGGCACTGAAGCTTTCTTT; cdr3_aa: CASFTGTGGTEAFF
d_call: -; j_call: TRBJ2-5; clone_size: -; v_call: TRBV7-8; cdr3_nt: TGTGCCAGCAGCCCCCCGTCGTCACAAGAGACCCAGTACTTC; cdr3_aa: CASSPPSSQETQYF
d_call: -; j_call: TRBJ1-1; clone_size: -; v_call: TRBV11-2; cdr3_nt: TGTGCCAGCAGCTTTCAGGGGAGGACTGAAGCTTTCTTT; cdr3_aa: CASSFQGRTEAFF
d_call: TRBD2; j_call: TRBJ2-2; clone_size: -; v_call: TRBV7-2; cdr3_nt: TGTGCCAGCAGCTTAGGCCAGCGGGGGAACACCGGGGAGCTGTTTTTT; cdr3_aa: CASSLGQRGNTGELFF
d_call: -; j_call: TRBJ2-5; clone_size: -; v_call: TRBV5-1; cdr3_nt: TGCGCCAGCAGCACCGGGACACCCCAAGAGACCCAGTACTTC; cdr3_aa: CASSTGTPQETQYF
d_call: -; j_call: TRBJ2-3; clone_size: -; v_call: TRBV5-1; cdr3_nt: TGCGCCAGCAGCCCGGTTCGGGGTATCACAGATACGCAGTATTTT; cdr3_aa: CASSPVRGITDTQYF
d_call: TRBD1; j_call: TRBJ2-7; clone_size: -; v_call: TRBV14; cdr3_nt: TGTGCCAGCAGCCGCTGGACAGGGGGGTACGAGCAGTACTTC; cdr3_aa: CASSRWTGGYEQYF
d_call: TRBD2; j_call: TRBJ2-1; clone_size: -; v_call: TRBV18; cdr3_nt: TGTGCCAGCTCGAGGACTAGCGCCTACAATGAGCAGTTCTTC; cdr3_aa: CASSRTSAYNEQFF
d_call: TRBD1; j_call: TRBJ2-7; clone_size: few; v_call: TRBV4-2; cdr3_nt: TGTGCCAGCAGCAACAGGGGCTCCTACGAGCAGTACTTC; cdr3_aa: CASSNRGSYEQYF
d_call: TRBD2; j_call: TRBJ2-7; clone_size: -; v_call: TRBV4-1; cdr3_nt: TGCGCCAGCAGCCAAGAACTAGCGGGACACTACGAGCAGTACTTC; cdr3_aa: CASSQELAGHYEQYF
d_call: TRBD2; j_call: TRBJ2-5; clone_size: -; v_call: TRBV7-3; cdr3_nt: TGTGCCAGCAGCCCCGGACTAGCGGGAGGAGGGACCCAGTACTTC; cdr3_aa: CASSPGLAGGGTQYF
d_call: TRBD1; j_call: TRBJ2-2; clone_size: -; v_call: TRBV5-1; cdr3_nt: TGCGCCAGCATTTCAGACAGGGGTCTTGCCGGGGAGCTGTTTTTT; cdr3_aa: CASISDRGLAGELFF
d_call: -; j_call: TRBJ1-1; clone_size: few; v_call: TRBV6-5; cdr3_nt: TGTGCCAGCAGTTACCAGATGAACACTGAAGCTTTCTTT; cdr3_aa: CASSYQMNTEAFF
d_call: -; j_call: TRBJ2-2; clone_size: -; v_call: TRBV11-1; cdr3_nt: TGTGCCAGCAGCCGACCTCACGGCAGGGCGATGGCCGGGGAGCTGTTTTTT; cdr3_aa: CASSRPHGRAMAGELFF
d_call: -; j_call: TRBJ1-2; clone_size: -; v_call: TRBV27; cdr3_nt: TGTGCCAGCAGGCCCGGACACAATCCAAACTATGGCTACACCTTC; cdr3_aa: CASRPGHNPNYGYTF
d_call: TRBD2; j_call: TRBJ2-1; clone_size: -; v_call: TRBV27; cdr3_nt: TGTGCCAGCAGTCCCCGAGCTCCCGGGACTAGCATCAATGAGCAGTTCTTC; cdr3_aa: CASSPRAPGTSINEQFF
d_call: -; j_call: TRBJ1-1; clone_size: few; v_call: TRBV6-5; cdr3_nt: TGTGCCAGCAGGAACACTGAAGCTTTCTTT; cdr3_aa: CASRNTEAFF
d_call: TRBD1; j_call: TRBJ1-5; clone_size: -; v_call: TRBV6-4; cdr3_nt: TGTGCCAGCAGCCAGACAGGGGGACGTGATCAGCCCCAGCATTTT; cdr3_aa: CASSQTGGRDQPQHF
d_call: -; j_call: TRBJ1-3; clone_size: once; v_call: TRBV5-1; cdr3_nt: TGCGCCAGCAGCTTCGGGGCAGGGAGCCAGGGAAACACCATATATTTT; cdr3_aa: CASSFGAGSQGNTIYF
d_call: TRBD2; j_call: TRBJ2-7; clone_size: -; v_call: TRBV6-5; cdr3_nt: TGTGCCAGCAGTTACTTTGCCAATAGCGGGACCGAGCAGTACTTC; cdr3_aa: CASSYFANSGTEQYF
d_call: -; j_call: TRBJ2-4; clone_size: -; v_call: TRBV5-8; cdr3_nt: TGTGCCAGCAGCTTGGGAAACAGTCAAAACATTCAGTACTTC; cdr3_aa: CASSLGNSQNIQYF
d_call: -; j_call: TRBJ2-7; clone_size: -; v_call: TRBV7-8; cdr3_nt: TGTGCCAGCAGCTTAGCGGAGGTCTCCTCCTACGAGCAGTACTTC; cdr3_aa: CASSLAEVSSYEQYF
d_call: TRBD1; j_call: TRBJ1-1; clone_size: few; v_call: TRBV11-3; cdr3_nt: TGTGCCAGCAGCTCCCGACAGGGAAGGGACACTGAAGCTTTCTTT; cdr3_aa: CASSSRQGRDTEAFF
d_call: -; j_call: TRBJ2-7; clone_size: -; v_call: TRBV9; cdr3_nt: TGTGCCAGCAATCGAGACCCGAGCTCCTACGAGCAGTACTTC; cdr3_aa: CASNRDPSSYEQYF
d_call: -; j_call: TRBJ1-2; clone_size: -; v_call: TRBV10-3; cdr3_nt: TGTGCCATCAGTGAGTCGATGGCAGGGCGGTATCCCTATGGCTACACCTTC; cdr3_aa: CAISESMAGRYPYGYTF
d_call: -; j_call: TRBJ1-2; clone_size: few; v_call: TRBV19; cdr3_nt: TGTGCCAGTAGTAGCGGGACAAGGTACACCTTC; cdr3_aa: CASSSGTRYTF
d_call: TRBD1; j_call: TRBJ2-1; clone_size: -; v_call: TRBV5-4; cdr3_nt: TGTGCCAGCAGCTTGGCGACAGGGGGTTCCTACAATGAGCAGTTCTTC; cdr3_aa: CASSLATGGSYNEQFF
d_call: TRBD2; j_call: TRBJ2-2; clone_size: -; v_call: TRBV6-1; cdr3_nt: TGTGCCAGCAGCCAAGGCACTAGCGGGAACGGGGAGCTGTTTTTT; cdr3_aa: CASSQGTSGNGELFF
d_call: -; j_call: TRBJ2-7; clone_size: -; v_call: TRBV5-5; cdr3_nt: TGTGCCAGCAGCTCCTCCTTCTACGAGCAGTACTTC; cdr3_aa: CASSSSFYEQYF
d_call: -; j_call: TRBJ1-4; clone_size: few; v_call: TRBV28; cdr3_nt: TGTGCCAGCAGAACCGGGGGCAGAGAAAAACTGTTTTTT; cdr3_aa: CASRTGGREKLFF
d_call: TRBD2; j_call: TRBJ2-5; clone_size: -; v_call: TRBV19; cdr3_nt: TGTGCCAGTACCACAAGGAGCGGGGGCGAGACCCAGTACTTC; cdr3_aa: CASTTRSGGETQYF
d_call: TRBD1; j_call: TRBJ2-5; clone_size: -; v_call: TRBV6-5; cdr3_nt: TGTGCCAGCAGTATACAGGGGAATGGGGAGACCCAGTACTTC; cdr3_aa: CASSIQGNGETQYF
d_call: TRBD2; j_call: TRBJ2-3; clone_size: -; v_call: TRBV5-8; cdr3_nt: TGTGCCAGCAGCTTACGGACTAGCGGGACAGATACGCAGTATTTT; cdr3_aa: CASSLRTSGTDTQYF
d_call: -; j_call: TRBJ2-5; clone_size: -; v_call: TRBV5-1; cdr3_nt: TGCGCCAGCTTTGGACAGCCCCAAGAGACCCAGTACTTC; cdr3_aa: CASFGQPQETQYF
d_call: -; j_call: TRBJ2-7; clone_size: -; v_call: TRBV7-3; cdr3_nt: TGTGCCAGCAAAGCCGCGGAAAACTCCTACGAGCAGTACTTC; cdr3_aa: CASKAAENSYEQYF
d_call: -; j_call: TRBJ1-1; clone_size: -; v_call: TRBV5-5; cdr3_nt: TGTGCCAGCAGCTTGACACAGGGCGGGCAGAACACTGAAGCTTTCTTT; cdr3_aa: CASSLTQGGQNTEAFF
d_call: -; j_call: TRBJ2-2; clone_size: -; v_call: TRBV4-3; cdr3_nt: TGCGCCAGCAGCCAAGATCCTCCCCGCGGGAACACCGGGGAGCTGTTTTTT; cdr3_aa: CASSQDPPRGNTGELFF
d_call: -; j_call: TRBJ2-3; clone_size: -; v_call: TRBV6-1; cdr3_nt: TGTGCCAGCAGGCAAAAGGGAGGCACAGATACGCAGTATTTT; cdr3_aa: CASRQKGGTDTQYF
d_call: -; j_call: TRBJ2-3; clone_size: once; v_call: TRBV5-1; cdr3_nt: TGCGCCAGCAGCATCGAGAGAGATACGCAGTATTTT; cdr3_aa: CASSIERDTQYF
d_call: TRBD2; j_call: TRBJ2-1; clone_size: -; v_call: TRBV29-1; cdr3_nt: TGCAGCGTTGTAGGCGGGGGGCAAACCTACAATGAGCAGTTCTTC; cdr3_aa: CSVVGGGQTYNEQFF
d_call: -; j_call: TRBJ1-1; clone_size: -; v_call: TRBV6-6; cdr3_nt: TGTGCCAGCAGGGGCTCGGACAGGAACACTGAAGCTTTCTTT; cdr3_aa: CASRGSDRNTEAFF
d_call: TRBD1; j_call: TRBJ1-2; clone_size: -; v_call: TRBV18; cdr3_nt: TGTGCCAGCTCACCAAGCGGACAGGGTTATGGCTACACCTTC; cdr3_aa: CASSPSGQGYGYTF
d_call: -; j_call: TRBJ2-1; clone_size: once; v_call: TRBV5-1; cdr3_nt: TGCGCCAGCAGCTTGGCCCAGGGGGGGAATGAGCAGTTCTTC; cdr3_aa: CASSLAQGGNEQFF
d_call: -; j_call: TRBJ2-7; clone_size: -; v_call: TRBV11-1; cdr3_nt: TGTGCCAGCAGCTCCGTTTGGACAGACTACGAGCAGTACTTC; cdr3_aa: CASSSVWTDYEQYF